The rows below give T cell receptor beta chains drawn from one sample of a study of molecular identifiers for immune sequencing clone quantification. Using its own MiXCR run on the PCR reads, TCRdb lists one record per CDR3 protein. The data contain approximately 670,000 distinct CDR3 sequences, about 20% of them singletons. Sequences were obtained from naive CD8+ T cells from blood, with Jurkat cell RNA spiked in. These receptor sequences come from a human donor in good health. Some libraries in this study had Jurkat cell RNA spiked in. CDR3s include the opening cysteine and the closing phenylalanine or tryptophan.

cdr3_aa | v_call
CASRLLGTGYTEAFF | TRBV7-9
CASSLEDNPTKQYF | TRBV11-3
CASSLGGGSGNEQFF | TRBV7-6
CANSKGGVSGILSGANVLTF | TRBV2
CASSSLTGHPNYTDTQYF | TRBV27
CASTQGRVTGELFF | TRBV9
CASSLGGTYRAAFF | TRBV11-1
CASSISMNTEAFF | TRBV19
CASSVVSSWDTQYF | TRBV9
CASSIQTSEHYEQYF | TRBV27
CSARWDSSPSFF | TRBV20-1
CASTPLVAGGPETQYF | TRBV12-3/TRBV12-4
CASAGQGVDMQYF | TRBV11-2
CASSQVVGADAGELFF | TRBV4-1
CASIETGSGYTF | TRBV6-6
CASSFTMTGRTGELFF | TRBV11-2
CASSLDTSTPSYEQYF | TRBV5-4
CASSIEAREQFF | TRBV19
CSATRSGVSTDTQYF | TRBV20-1
CASSLQGFGNTIYF | TRBV5-4
CASSDIPGRTGNQPQHF | TRBV6-2/TRBV6-3
CASSPGLAGIDEQFF | TRBV5-1
CASSQEKGLAGGPFYNEQFF | TRBV3-1
CATSDSTSGSNEQFF | TRBV24-1
CASSLEGGDSHTEAFF | TRBV5-1
CASSYRDRVSYGYTF | TRBV14
CSAKQGTSGIGELFF | TRBV20-1
CAWSVGGAGELYF | TRBV30
CASSQDRGEQGASGYTF | TRBV4-3
CASSLLGGTGPYEQYF | TRBV7-2
CSVGQGGLYNSGFYEQYF | TRBV29-1
CASSSGRGADTQYF | TRBV7-2
CASSLNWGDTQYF | TRBV4-3
CASSLAGGRSNQPQHF | TRBV7-6